Listed below are T cell receptor beta chains from one sample, sequenced in a study of T cell repertoires in cytomegalovirus infection. TCRdb re-called the reads through MiXCR, storing one row per CDR3 protein. In the table there are 650,000 to 850,000 distinct CDR3 sequences, under 35% of which are singletons. These TCRs are of unknown antigen specificity. Sequenced here: cultured CD8+ T cells from PBMCs, sampled from culture after CMV antigen stimulation. These receptors all come from a human donor in good health (CMV status not recorded). Some clones in this sample may be carry-over from other donors' samples. The CDR3 runs from the conserved cysteine through the conserved F or W. Fields, in order: D gene, V gene, clone size, J gene, CDR3 protein, CDR3 DNA. D genes are given only for firm matches. Size values are once, few and many counts, or a class for expanded clones, and some rows have none.

D gene: TRBD2; V gene: TRBV7-2; clone size: many; J gene: TRBJ2-3; CDR3 protein: CASSESGGGAADTQYF; CDR3 DNA: TGTGCCAGCAGTGAAAGCGGCGGGGGGGCCGCAGATACGCAGTATTTT
D gene: TRBD1; V gene: TRBV28; clone size: .; J gene: TRBJ2-5; CDR3 protein: CASSSLTGTVYQETQYF; CDR3 DNA: TGTGCCAGCAGTAGCCTTACCGGGACAGTATACCAAGAGACCCAGTACTTC
D gene: .; V gene: TRBV12-5; clone size: many; J gene: TRBJ2-7; CDR3 protein: CASANPYEQYF; CDR3 DNA: TGTGCTAGTGCAAACCCCTACGAGCAGTACTTC
D gene: .; V gene: TRBV29-1; clone size: once; J gene: TRBJ1-2; CDR3 protein: CSAGRINYGYTF; CDR3 DNA: TGCAGCGCGGGCAGGATAAACTATGGCTACACCTTC
D gene: TRBD1; V gene: TRBV10-3; clone size: .; J gene: TRBJ1-2; CDR3 protein: CAYYRGPNYGYTF; CDR3 DNA: TGTGCCTACTACAGGGGACCAAACTATGGCTACACCTTC
D gene: TRBD1; V gene: TRBV7-8; clone size: .; J gene: TRBJ1-2; CDR3 protein: CASSLARGPGEAFPNYGYTF; CDR3 DNA: TGTGCCAGCAGCTTAGCGAGGGGGCCTGGGGAGGCCTTCCCGAACTATGGCTACACCTTC
D gene: TRBD2; V gene: TRBV4-1; clone size: few; J gene: TRBJ2-3; CDR3 protein: CASSQDLLAGVSSTDTQYF; CDR3 DNA: TGCGCCAGCAGCCAAGATCTCCTAGCGGGGGTTTCTAGCACAGATACGCAGTATTTT
D gene: .; V gene: TRBV6-2/TRBV6-3; clone size: .; J gene: TRBJ1-5; CDR3 protein: CASTFGGGVEPQHF; CDR3 DNA: TGTGCCAGCACCTTCGGGGGGGGCGTGGAGCCCCAGCATTTT
D gene: .; V gene: TRBV7-8; clone size: .; J gene: TRBJ2-3; CDR3 protein: CASSLWGGGASTDTQYF; CDR3 DNA: TGTGCCAGCAGCTTATGGGGAGGGGGGGCTAGCACAGATACGCAGTATTTT
D gene: .; V gene: TRBV19; clone size: .; J gene: TRBJ2-2; CDR3 protein: CASSIGLRNTGELFF; CDR3 DNA: TGTGCCAGTAGCATAGGGCTTCGAAACACCGGGGAGCTGTTTTTT
D gene: .; V gene: TRBV28; clone size: .; J gene: TRBJ1-5; CDR3 protein: CASSFGPRDFGNQPQHF; CDR3 DNA: TGTGCCAGCAGTTTCGGCCCCAGGGATTTCGGGAATCAGCCCCAGCATTTT
D gene: .; V gene: TRBV12-5; clone size: .; J gene: TRBJ2-2; CDR3 protein: CASGFRLPRAANTGELFF; CDR3 DNA: TGTGCTAGTGGTTTTAGGCTCCCCCGGGCCGCGAACACCGGGGAGCTGTTTTTT
D gene: .; V gene: TRBV7-9; clone size: few; J gene: TRBJ1-5; CDR3 protein: CASSVPGPGNQPQHF; CDR3 DNA: TGTGCCAGCAGCGTACCCGGTCCGGGCAATCAGCCCCAGCATTTT
D gene: TRBD1; V gene: TRBV6-5; clone size: .; J gene: TRBJ1-1; CDR3 protein: CASSYSKSGGTEAFF; CDR3 DNA: TGTGCCAGCAGTTACTCGAAGTCAGGGGGGACTGAAGCTTTCTTT
D gene: TRBD2; V gene: TRBV27; clone size: .; J gene: TRBJ2-2; CDR3 protein: CASRPLGGQNTGELFF; CDR3 DNA: TGTGCCAGCAGACCACTGGGAGGGCAGAACACCGGGGAGCTGTTTTTT
D gene: .; V gene: TRBV20-1; clone size: .; J gene: TRBJ2-5; CDR3 protein: CSARVWDPEETQYF; CDR3 DNA: TGCAGTGCTAGGGTCTGGGACCCAGAAGAGACCCAGTACTTC
D gene: .; V gene: TRBV19; clone size: few; J gene: TRBJ2-1; CDR3 protein: CASSMVIEGEQFF; CDR3 DNA: TGTGCCAGTAGTATGGTTATCGAGGGTGAGCAGTTCTTC
D gene: TRBD1; V gene: TRBV7-9; clone size: .; J gene: TRBJ1-1; CDR3 protein: CASRHPGGTEAFF; CDR3 DNA: TGTGCCAGCAGACACCCAGGGGGCACTGAAGCTTTCTTT
D gene: TRBD1; V gene: TRBV7-6; clone size: .; J gene: TRBJ1-5; CDR3 protein: CASSLTGGQFNQPQHF; CDR3 DNA: TGTGCCAGCAGCTTAACCGGGGGACAGTTCAATCAGCCCCAGCATTTT
D gene: .; V gene: TRBV27; clone size: few; J gene: TRBJ1-4; CDR3 protein: CASSLRGAGKLFF; CDR3 DNA: TGTGCCAGCAGTTTAAGAGGGGCTGGAAAACTGTTTTTT
D gene: .; V gene: TRBV6-1; clone size: many; J gene: TRBJ1-1; CDR3 protein: CASSERGPNTEAFF; CDR3 DNA: TGTGCCAGCAGTGAGAGGGGCCCGAACACTGAAGCTTTCTTT
D gene: .; V gene: TRBV20-1; clone size: .; J gene: TRBJ2-2; CDR3 protein: CSAGGGTGELFF; CDR3 DNA: TGCAGTGCTGGAGGTGGGACCGGGGAGCTGTTTTTT
D gene: TRBD1; V gene: TRBV6-2/TRBV6-3; clone size: .; J gene: TRBJ2-2; CDR3 protein: CASSSSETGDTGELFF; CDR3 DNA: TGTGCCAGCAGTTCCTCCGAGACAGGGGACACCGGGGAGCTGTTTTTT
D gene: TRBD1; V gene: TRBV7-9; clone size: many; J gene: TRBJ2-5; CDR3 protein: CASSFPQEGQGLRETQYF; CDR3 DNA: TGTGCCAGCAGCTTCCCGCAAGAGGGACAGGGGCTTCGGGAGACCCAGTACTTC
D gene: .; V gene: TRBV27; clone size: .; J gene: TRBJ2-5; CDR3 protein: CASSFGPVEAQYF; CDR3 DNA: TGTGCCAGCAGTTTTGGCCCAGTTGAGGCCCAGTACTTC
D gene: TRBD1; V gene: TRBV27; clone size: few; J gene: TRBJ1-2; CDR3 protein: CASSLSGTGSYGYTF; CDR3 DNA: TGTGCCAGCAGTTTATCCGGGACAGGGAGTTATGGCTACACCTTC
D gene: .; V gene: TRBV7-2; clone size: .; J gene: TRBJ1-4; CDR3 protein: CASRPVATNEKLFF; CDR3 DNA: TGTGCCAGCAGACCGGTTGCAACTAATGAAAAACTGTTTTTT
D gene: .; V gene: TRBV7-9; clone size: many; J gene: TRBJ2-5; CDR3 protein: CASSRTDEETQYF; CDR3 DNA: TGTGCCAGCAGCCGGACAGATGAAGAGACCCAGTACTTC
D gene: TRBD2; V gene: TRBV25-1; clone size: few; J gene: TRBJ2-1; CDR3 protein: CASSFTSAEQFF; CDR3 DNA: TGTGCCAGCAGCTTCACTAGCGCTGAGCAGTTCTTC
D gene: .; V gene: TRBV19; clone size: .; J gene: TRBJ1-5; CDR3 protein: CASSITPVTVTNQPQHF; CDR3 DNA: TGTGCCAGTAGTATCACCCCTGTGACAGTGACCAATCAGCCCCAGCATTTT
D gene: .; V gene: TRBV18; clone size: .; J gene: TRBJ2-4; CDR3 protein: CASSPPVQANIQYF; CDR3 DNA: TGTGCCAGCTCACCACCCGTACAGGCAAACATTCAGTACTTC
D gene: .; V gene: TRBV19; clone size: .; J gene: TRBJ2-5; CDR3 protein: CASSIVLLETQYF; CDR3 DNA: TGTGCCAGTAGTATAGTACTACTAGAGACCCAGTACTTC
D gene: .; V gene: TRBV10-3; clone size: .; J gene: TRBJ2-1; CDR3 protein: CAISESLVNHYNEQFF; CDR3 DNA: TGTGCCATCAGTGAGTCGCTCGTTAACCATTACAATGAGCAGTTCTTC
D gene: .; V gene: TRBV19; clone size: few; J gene: TRBJ2-1; CDR3 protein: CASGESKGRNYNEQFF; CDR3 DNA: TGTGCCAGTGGAGAAAGTAAGGGACGTAACTACAATGAGCAGTTCTTC
D gene: .; V gene: TRBV11-2; clone size: .; J gene: TRBJ1-1; CDR3 protein: CASTLLTLTEAFF; CDR3 DNA: TGTGCCAGCACACTCCTTACCCTCACTGAAGCTTTCTTT
D gene: .; V gene: TRBV12-3/TRBV12-4; clone size: .; J gene: TRBJ1-5; CDR3 protein: CASSLAQQNQPQHF; CDR3 DNA: TGTGCCAGCAGTTTAGCGCAACAAAATCAGCCCCAGCATTTT
D gene: TRBD1; V gene: TRBV6-1; clone size: .; J gene: TRBJ2-5; CDR3 protein: CASSLSPGQGVQETQYF; CDR3 DNA: TGTGCCAGCAGCCTTTCACCGGGACAGGGGGTCCAAGAGACCCAGTACTTC
D gene: .; V gene: TRBV7-6; clone size: few; J gene: TRBJ2-1; CDR3 protein: CASSLLGESYNEQFF; CDR3 DNA: TGTGCCAGCAGCTTACTGGGGGAGTCCTACAATGAGCAGTTCTTC
D gene: .; V gene: TRBV6-5; clone size: .; J gene: TRBJ2-7; CDR3 protein: CASSYGGRDYEQYF; CDR3 DNA: TGTGCCAGCAGTTACGGGGGCAGGGACTACGAGCAGTACTTC
D gene: TRBD1; V gene: TRBV12-3/TRBV12-4; clone size: .; J gene: TRBJ2-1; CDR3 protein: CASSFETGEVNSYNEQFF; CDR3 DNA: TGTGCCAGCAGTTTCGAGACAGGGGAGGTAAATTCCTACAATGAGCAGTTCTTC